The text below deals with one T cell receptor beta chain. The data are from a study of blood T cell repertoires in COVID-19. Background on the study: The United States, Italy and Spain provided the acute and convalescent COVID-19 samples. PBMCs, B-cell-depleted T cells, or T cells were the source of the cDNA or gDNA that made up the material.

Libraries were prepared by immunoSEQ multiplex PCR; TCRdb keeps only in-frame clonotypes and omits some of them. The sample consists of 73,000 or so clones, around 83% of them appearing once. Sequenced: peripheral blood. The clonotype originates from an older woman with acute or convalescent COVID-19.

Here the CDR3 reads CASSPGPQETQYF. The CDR3 coding sequence is TGTGCCAGCTCACCGGGCCCCCAAGAGACCCAGTACTTC. The chain uses TRBV18 and TRBJ2-5; D not resolved. This CDR3 spans 13 amino acids. The V end lost 3 bases, the J end lost 1 base, and 6 bases lay between the germline ends. The germline gives CDR1 KGHSH, CDR2 LQKENI.